Given below is one TCR beta chain in context. Antigen specificity is unknown. The data were taken from a study of OX40 agonist ivuxolimab in advanced cancers. Study-wide context: It was ivuxolimab, an agonistic anti-OX40 (CD134) antibody, that patients were treated with. Cohort: roughly 80% men, mean age approximately 60, aged about 20 to 90. Head and neck, renal cell, melanoma or hepatocellular carcinoma were the cancers that dose-escalation patients had.

The CDR3 consists of 16 residues. In germline, CDR1 is MNHNS, CDR2 SASEGT. V was clipped by 1 base and J by 3 bases; unmatched bases: 8. Method: immunoSEQ multiplex PCR; TCRdb's copy keeps in-frame clones and lacks some. The sample lists about 33,000 clones; roughly nine tenths were seen once. Study-wide points: Averaged across samples, CD8+ T cells carried more expanded clones than CD4+ did.

This specimen consisted of CD4+ or CD8+ T cells sorted from blood, obtained in a trial of the OX40 agonist ivuxolimab. This clonotype was obtained from an adult with an advanced solid tumor such as melanoma, head and neck, liver or kidney cancer. The chain joins TRBV6-1 to TRBJ2-7; TRBD1 matches 8 bases. DNA of the CDR3: TGTGCCAGCAGTGAAGTAGTAGGACAGGGAGTCTACGAGCAGTACTTC. It specifies CASSEVVGQGVYEQYF.